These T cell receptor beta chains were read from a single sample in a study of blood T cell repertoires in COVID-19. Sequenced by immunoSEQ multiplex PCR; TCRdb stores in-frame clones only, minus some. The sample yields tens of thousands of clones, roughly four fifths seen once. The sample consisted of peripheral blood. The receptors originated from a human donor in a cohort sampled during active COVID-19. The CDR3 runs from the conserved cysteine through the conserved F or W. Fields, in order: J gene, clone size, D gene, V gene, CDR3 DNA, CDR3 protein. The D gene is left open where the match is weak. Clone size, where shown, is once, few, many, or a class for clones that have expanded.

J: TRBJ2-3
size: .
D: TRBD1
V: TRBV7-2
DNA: TGTGCCAGCAGCTTAGGGACAGGGGGCACTAATACGCAGTATTTT
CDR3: CASSLGTGGTNTQYF

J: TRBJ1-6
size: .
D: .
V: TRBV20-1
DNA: TGCAGTGCTAGTCAGGGCAGGGAAGGGTCACCCCTCCACTTT
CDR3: CSASQGREGSPLHF

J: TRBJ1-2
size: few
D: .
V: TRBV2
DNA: TGTGCCAGCAGTGAAGGAAGGGGTGCAACAAACTATGGCTACACCTTC
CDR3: CASSEGRGATNYGYTF

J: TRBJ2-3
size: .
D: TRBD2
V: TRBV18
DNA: TGTGCCAGCGCTAATAGCGGGGGAACCACAGATACGCAGTATTTT
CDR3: CASANSGGTTDTQYF

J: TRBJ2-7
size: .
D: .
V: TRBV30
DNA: TGTGCCTGGAGTGTACACAGGCTCTCCTACGAGCAGTACTTC
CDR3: CAWSVHRLSYEQYF

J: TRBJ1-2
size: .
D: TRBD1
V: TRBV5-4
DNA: TGTGCCAGCAGACCCGGGACAGGCAACTATGGCTACACCTTC
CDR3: CASRPGTGNYGYTF

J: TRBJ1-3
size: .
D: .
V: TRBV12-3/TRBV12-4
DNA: TGTGCCAGCGAGGGCCCTGGAAACACCATATATTTT
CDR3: CASEGPGNTIYF

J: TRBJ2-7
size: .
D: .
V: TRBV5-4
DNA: TGTGCCAGCAGCCCAAGGACCGGAGGAGATTACGAGCAGTACTTC
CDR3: CASSPRTGGDYEQYF

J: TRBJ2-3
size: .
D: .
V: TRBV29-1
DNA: TGCAGCGTGGCTTCCACGGGGGACGCACTCCTAAGCACAGATACGCAGTATTTT
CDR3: CSVASTGDALLSTDTQYF

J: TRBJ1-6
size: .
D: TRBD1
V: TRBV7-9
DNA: TGTGCCAGCAGCCTTAGTGTGGGACAGGGGAAATCACCCCTCCACTTT
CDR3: CASSLSVGQGKSPLHF

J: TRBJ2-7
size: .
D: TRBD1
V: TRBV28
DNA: TGTGCCACTATCCGGGACAGTTCCTACGAGCAGTACTTC
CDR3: CATIRDSSYEQYF

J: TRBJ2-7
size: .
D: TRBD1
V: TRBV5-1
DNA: TGCGCCAGCAGCTTGGATGGGGCAGGGGGCTACGAGCAGTACTTC
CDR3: CASSLDGAGGYEQYF

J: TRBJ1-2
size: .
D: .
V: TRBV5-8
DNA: TGTGCCAGCAGCCCAACGCTGGCGGACTATGGCTACACCTTC
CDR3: CASSPTLADYGYTF

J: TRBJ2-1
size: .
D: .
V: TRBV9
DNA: TGTGCCAGCAGCTCGAGCCATGAGCAGTTCTTC
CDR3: CASSSSHEQFF

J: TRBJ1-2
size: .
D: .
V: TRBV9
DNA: TGTGCCAGCAGCGGCTGGAGTAACTATGGCTACACCTTC
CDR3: CASSGWSNYGYTF

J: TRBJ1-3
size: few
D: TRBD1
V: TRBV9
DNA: TGTGCCAGCAGCCCAAGATACCGGGACAGGGCTGGTGGAAACACCATATATTTT
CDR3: CASSPRYRDRAGGNTIYF

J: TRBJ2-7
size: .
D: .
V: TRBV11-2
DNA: TGTGCCAGCAGCCCCCGTTTCGAAGCCATCGAGCAGTACTTC
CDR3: CASSPRFEAIEQYF

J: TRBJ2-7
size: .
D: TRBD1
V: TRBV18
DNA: TGTGCCAGCTCACCACGGAAAGGACAGGACTCCTACGAGCAGTACTTC
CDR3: CASSPRKGQDSYEQYF

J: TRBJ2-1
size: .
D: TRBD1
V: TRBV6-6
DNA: TGTGCCAGCAGTTCCCCCGACAGGGGCTCCTACAATGAGCAGTTCTTC
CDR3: CASSSPDRGSYNEQFF

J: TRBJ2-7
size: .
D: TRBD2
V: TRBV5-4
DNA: TGTGCCAGCAGCCAACTAGCGGGTTCCAACGAGCAGTACTTC
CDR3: CASSQLAGSNEQYF

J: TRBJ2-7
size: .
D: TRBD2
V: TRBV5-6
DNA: TGTGCCAGCAGCTTGTTCCGGGCCGGGACTAGGGACGAGCAGTACTTC
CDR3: CASSLFRAGTRDEQYF

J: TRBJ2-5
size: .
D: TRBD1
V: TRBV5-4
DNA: TGTGCCAGCAGCCGGGACAGGGGTTCTGAGACCCAGTACTTC
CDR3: CASSRDRGSETQYF

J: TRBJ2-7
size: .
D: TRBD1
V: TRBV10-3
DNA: TGTGCCATCAGTGAAGCAGGGGGCCGCGAGCAGTACTTC
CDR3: CAISEAGGREQYF

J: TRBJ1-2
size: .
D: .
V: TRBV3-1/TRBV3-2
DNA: TGTGCCAGCAGCCAACGGACAGTCTATGGCTACACCTTC
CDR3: CASSQRTVYGYTF

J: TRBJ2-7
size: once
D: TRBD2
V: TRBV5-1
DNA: TGCGCCAGCAGCTTACTAGCGGGGGGCTCCTACGAGCAGTACTTC
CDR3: CASSLLAGGSYEQYF

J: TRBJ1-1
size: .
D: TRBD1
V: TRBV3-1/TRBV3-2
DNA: TGTGCCAGCAGCCGACGGACAGGTACGAACACTGAAGCTTTCTTT
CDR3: CASSRRTGTNTEAFF

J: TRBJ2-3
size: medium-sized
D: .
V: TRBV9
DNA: TGTGCCAGCAGCGGGTGGACACTTAGCACAGATACGCAGTATTTT
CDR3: CASSGWTLSTDTQYF

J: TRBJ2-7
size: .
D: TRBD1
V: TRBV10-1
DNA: TGCGCCAGCAGTGAAGGGACAGGGGGATCGGCCTACGAGCAGTACTTC
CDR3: CASSEGTGGSAYEQYF

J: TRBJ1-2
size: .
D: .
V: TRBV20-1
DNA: TGCAGTGCTACTAAGACGGAGGGCTACACCTTC
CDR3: CSATKTEGYTF

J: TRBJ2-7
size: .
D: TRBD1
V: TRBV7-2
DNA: TGTGCCAGCAGCTTACGACAGGGGGAGCTTTGGACCTACGAGCAGTACTTC
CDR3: CASSLRQGELWTYEQYF

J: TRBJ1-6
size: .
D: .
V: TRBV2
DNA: TGTGCCAGCAATATCGGCGGGGAACTTTCACCCCTCCACTTT
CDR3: CASNIGGELSPLHF

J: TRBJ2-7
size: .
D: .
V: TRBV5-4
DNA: TGTGCCAGCAGCTTGGGCAGGCCAAGCTCCTACGAGCAGTACTTC
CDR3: CASSLGRPSSYEQYF

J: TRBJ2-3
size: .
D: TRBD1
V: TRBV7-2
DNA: TGTGCCAGCAGCTTTGGGGACAGCCACCAAAAAACAGATACGCAGTATTTT
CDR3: CASSFGDSHQKTDTQYF

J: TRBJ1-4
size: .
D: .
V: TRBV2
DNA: TGTGCCAGCGGGCCCAACGGGGCAACTAATGAAAAACTGTTTTTT
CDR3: CASGPNGATNEKLFF

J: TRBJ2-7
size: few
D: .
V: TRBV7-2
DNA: TGTGCCAGCAGCTTCCGACACTCAGAAGATTACGAGCAGTACTTC
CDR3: CASSFRHSEDYEQYF

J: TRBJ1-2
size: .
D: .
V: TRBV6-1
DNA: TGTGCCAGCAGTGAAACGTGGGGGCTATACTATGGCTACACCTTC
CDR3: CASSETWGLYYGYTF

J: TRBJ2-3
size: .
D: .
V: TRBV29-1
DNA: TGCAGCGTTGAAGGAGATAGCACAGATACGCAGTATTTT
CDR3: CSVEGDSTDTQYF

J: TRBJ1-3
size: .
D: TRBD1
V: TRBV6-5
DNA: TGTGCCACCAAGACAGGGTCTGGAAACACCATATATTTT
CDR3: CATKTGSGNTIYF

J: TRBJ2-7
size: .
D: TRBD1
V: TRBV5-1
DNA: TGCGCCAGCAGCCCCTGGACAGGGGACAACTACGAGCAGTACTTC
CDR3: CASSPWTGDNYEQYF

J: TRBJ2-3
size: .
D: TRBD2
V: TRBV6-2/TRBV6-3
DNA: TGTGCCAGCAGTTCGTGGCGGGGGGGTAAAGGAGATACGCAGTATTTT
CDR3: CASSSWRGGKGDTQYF

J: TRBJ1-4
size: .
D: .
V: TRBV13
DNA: TGTGCCAGCAGCACCACCAGAGGTGGAAAACTGTTTTTT
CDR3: CASSTTRGGKLFF

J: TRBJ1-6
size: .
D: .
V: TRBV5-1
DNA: TGCGCCAGCAGCTGGCAAGACAGTACGGATTCACCCCTCCACTTT
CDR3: CASSWQDSTDSPLHF